The 16 T cell receptor beta chains below come from one sample, sequenced in a study of shared clonotypes between healthy human individuals (dated by TCRdb to 2020 to 2021). To prepare the library, the immunoSEQ multiplex PCR assay was applied. TCRdb limited this immuneACCESS table to in-frame rearrangements with V and J called. A share of clones is missing; checked studies link under half to unresolved V genes, and the rest is unexplained. This sample comprises 2 million to 2.5 million clones, about 92% of them detected only once. The ten largest clones take up 0.39% of the sample. Material: naive CD4+ T cells from PBMCs. The label giving this sample's cell subset or site can be read as: CD45RA+ positively selected. The origin of the receptors is a man aged 18 to 30 in good health. Some clones in this sample may be carry-over from other donors' samples.

The chain combines TRBV7-2 with TRBJ2-4, with 7 bases matching TRBD1. After removal of 1 base from V and 7 bases from J, the junction contained 7 bases not matched to a gene. This CDR3 is built from 15 residues. Per germline, CDR1 SGHTA and CDR2 FQGNSA. The CDR3: CASSLEGASRNIQYF. The CDR3 DNA is TGTGCCAGCAGCTTAGAGGGGGCATCGAGGAACATTCAGTACTTC.

With regard to this clone: Other nucleotide sequences in the sample specify the same CDR3. The chain employs TRBV20-1 and TRBJ2-5, with D possibly TRBD2 on 5 matching bases. Trimming cost V 6 bases and J 5 bases, with 7 bases left between them. CDR3 length: 10 residues. Looked up from germline, CDR1 is DFQATT and CDR2 is SNEGSKA (reference sequence). As DNA, the CDR3 is TGCAGTGCGAGGGTTGAGACCCAGTACTTC. This translates into CSARVETQYF.

CDR3 sequence (DNA): TGTGCCAGCAGCGTAACAGGGAATGAGCAGTTCTTC. It specifies CASSVTGNEQFF. The chain couples TRBV9 to TRBJ2-1, with D perhaps TRBD1 (6 bases). This CDR3 spans 12 amino acids. In germline, CDR1 is SGDLS, CDR2 YYNGEE. V was shortened by 1 base and J by 7 bases, with 6 bases between the two germline ends. Complete variable domain (other parts from reference TRBV9 and TRBJ2-1): DSGVTQTPKHLITATGQRVTLRCSPRSGDLSVYWYQQSLDQGLQFLIQYYNGEERAKGNILERFSAQQFPDLHSELNLSSLELGDSALYFCASSVTGNEQFFGPGTRLTVL.

For this clone: Distinct nucleotide sequences in the sample also encode this CDR3. The chain uses TRBV9 and TRBJ2-3; possible D gene TRBD2, 5 bases. This CDR3 is 14 amino acids long. Germline lookup yields CDR1 SGDLS and CDR2 YYNGEE. V lost 3 bases to trimming and J lost 2 bases, with 10 bases between them. The chain's CDR3 is CASSGRLSTDTQYF. CDR3 sequence (DNA): TGTGCCAGCAGCGGTAGACTATCCACAGATACGCAGTATTTT.

Regarding this clone: The same CDR3 arises from other DNA sequences in this sample as well. The chain is built from TRBV18 and TRBJ1-1; D is possibly TRBD1 (5 bases). CDR3 length equals 14 residues. CDR1 is KGHSH and CDR2 is LQKENI in the germline V gene. Trimming left V 2 bases short and J 4 bases short, with 11 bases between. The CDR3 coding sequence is TGTGCCAGCTCACCAGGGGTTAGGGGCACTGAAGCTTTCTTT. This codes for CASSPGVRGTEAFF.

The count of this clone is one. Other nucleotide sequences in the sample specify the same CDR3. The chain recombines TRBV5-6 with TRBJ1-2; D is possibly TRBD1 (6 bases). V was shortened by 2 bases and J by 4 bases, with 6 bases between the two germline ends. Germline-derived CDR1 and CDR2 are SGHDT and YYEEEE. CDR3 size: 12 residues. The CDR3 coding sequence is TGTGCCAGCAGCTTCAGGGGCTATGGCTACACCTTC. This translates into CASSFRGYGYTF.

V and J are TRBV28 and TRBJ2-1; D unresolved. Trimming cost V 7 bases and J 1 base, with 20 bases left between them. Germline V gives CDR1 MDHEN, CDR2 SYDVKM. This CDR3 is 17 amino acids long. In nucleotides, the CDR3 is TGTGCCAGCACCACTTTAGAACGGTTAGGGTCCTACAATGAGCAGTTCTTC. Protein sequence: CASTTLERLGSYNEQFF.

This clone was detected only once. DNA of the CDR3: TGCACAACAGGACGACCTGAAGCTTTCTTT. Its translation is CTTGRPEAFF. This rearrangement joins TRBV29-1 to TRBJ1-1; possibly TRBD1 for D (5 bases). Per the germline V gene, CDR1 is SQVTM and CDR2 is ANQGSEA. The CDR3 loop spans 10 amino acids.

The rearrangement links TRBV5-6 to TRBJ2-3, with D perhaps being TRBD1 or TRBD2 (6 bases each). Germline values: CDR1 SGHDT, CDR2 YYEEEE. Trimming cost V 0 bases and J 1 base, with 9 bases left between them. The CDR3 runs 15 residues. In nucleotides, the CDR3 is TGTGCCAGCAGCTTGGCCGGGGGCCGCACAGATACGCAGTATTTT. Amino acid sequence: CASSLAGGRTDTQYF.

The chain has TRBV28 and TRBJ2-1; 7 nucleotides line up with TRBD2. Germline assignment: CDR1 MDHEN and CDR2 SYDVKM. The CDR3 has 17 residues. V lost 1 base, J lost 5 bases, and 11 bases stayed unmatched. The CDR3 region is CASSLFLLREHHNEQFF. DNA of the CDR3: TGTGCCAGCAGTTTATTCCTTCTGCGGGAGCACCACAATGAGCAGTTCTTC.

The V call is TRBV19, the J call TRBJ1-3; no definite D call. CDR3 length equals 15 residues. CDR1 and CDR2 from the germline V gene are LNHDA and SQIVND (reference sequence). Trimming cost V 7 bases and J 5 bases, with 18 bases left between them. CDR3 bases: TGTGCCAGTATTTCACGGACGGCGCTCCGAAACACCATATATTTT. Its translation is CASISRTALRNTIYF.

V usage is TRBV5-4 and J usage is TRBJ2-5, with TRBD2 as a possible D gene (7 bases). Per the germline V gene, CDR1 is SGHNT and CDR2 is YYREEE (reference sequence). The CDR3 is 15 amino acids. V was cut by 0 bases and J by 5 bases, with 14 bases left in between. The CDR3 DNA sequence: TGTGCCAGCAGCTTGGCGCGGGGGCGCCGGGAGACCCAGTACTTC. This gives the protein CASSLARGRRETQYF.

This clone was picked up one time. The chain combines TRBV5-6 with TRBJ2-1; 11 bases line up with TRBD1. J was trimmed by 10 bases and V by 3 bases; bases with no gene match: 9. The CDR3 spans 15 residues. Germline CDR1 is SGHDT and CDR2 is YYEEEE. Here the CDR3 DNA reads TGTGCCAGCAGCTCCCGGGACAGGGGGTTCAGCGAGCAGTTCTTC. Encoded protein: CASSSRDRGFSEQFF.

Of note for this clone: Other DNA variants within this sample encode the same CDR3. J is TRBJ1-1 and V is TRBV19; D unresolved. V was pared by 3 bases and J by 4 bases, with 6 bases between. Germline CDR1 and CDR2: LNHDA and SQIVND (reference sequence). CDR3 size: 12 residues. In DNA, the CDR3 is TGTGCCAGTAGTATGGCAGGCACTGAAGCTTTCTTT. Residues: CASSMAGTEAFF.

The chain carries TRBV5-1 and TRBJ2-6, with 13 bases matching TRBD2. Trimming removed 1 base from V and 0 bases from J; junction bases left unmatched: 10. The CDR3 is made up of 21 amino acids. Looked up from germline, CDR1 is SGHRS and CDR2 is YFSETQ. The DNA for the CDR3 is TGCGCCAGCAGCTTGCCCAAGGGACTAGCGGGACCGAGCTCTGGGGCCAACGTCCTGACTTTC. Residues: CASSLPKGLAGPSSGANVLTF.

V and J are TRBV2 and TRBJ1-4; tentatively, D is TRBD1 (6 bases). V lost 8 bases and J lost 0, with 16 bases in between. From germline, CDR1 is SNHLY and CDR2 FYNNEI. The CDR3 has 16 amino acids. In DNA form, the CDR3 reads TGTGCCAGCGTTCTTGGAGACAGGACAACTAATGAAAAACTGTTTTTT. It specifies CASVLGDRTTNEKLFF.